This T cell receptor (beta chain) was retrieved from a study of tumor-infiltrating lymphocytes in oesophageal squamous cell carcinoma. V was shortened by 5 bases and J by 0 bases, with 14 bases between the two germline ends. The length of the CDR3 is 15 residues. Germline CDR1 is SGHTA and CDR2 is FQGNSA. TCRdb redid the calling of the PCR reads with MiXCR, one entry per CDR3 protein. The table lists 12,000 or so distinct CDR3 sequences, around 59% of them singletons. V is TRBV7-2 and J is TRBJ2-7; D unresolved. Sequences were obtained from esophageal tumor tissue. This sequence was found in a female donor with esophageal squamous cell carcinoma. CDR3 amino acids: CASSMGSSTSYEQYF. DNA for the CDR3: TGTGCCAGCAGCATGGGATCTTCCACCTCCTACGAGCAGTACTTC.